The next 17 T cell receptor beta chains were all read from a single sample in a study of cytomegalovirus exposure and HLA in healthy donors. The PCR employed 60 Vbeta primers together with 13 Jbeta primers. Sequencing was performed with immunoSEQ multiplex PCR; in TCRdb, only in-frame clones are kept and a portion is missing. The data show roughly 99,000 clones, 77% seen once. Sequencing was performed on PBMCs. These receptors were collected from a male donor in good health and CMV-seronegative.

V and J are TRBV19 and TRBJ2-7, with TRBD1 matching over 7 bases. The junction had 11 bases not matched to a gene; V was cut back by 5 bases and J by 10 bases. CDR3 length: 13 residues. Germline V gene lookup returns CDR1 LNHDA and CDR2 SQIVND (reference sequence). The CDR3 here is CASSADRVERQYF. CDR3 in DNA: TGTGCCAGTAGTGCAGACAGGGTGGAGCGCCAGTACTTC.

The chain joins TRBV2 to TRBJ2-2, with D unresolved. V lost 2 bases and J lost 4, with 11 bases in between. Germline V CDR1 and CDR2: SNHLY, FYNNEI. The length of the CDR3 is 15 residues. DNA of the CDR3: TGTGCCAGCAGTGAATTTGTGACACCCACCGGGGAGCTGTTTTTT. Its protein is CASSEFVTPTGELFF.

The CDR3 is CASSRSTSEFYNEQFF. The CDR3 coding sequence is TGCGCCAGCAGCCGATCGACTAGCGAATTCTACAATGAGCAGTTCTTC. The genes are TRBV4-1 and TRBJ2-1; 8 bases map to TRBD2. The length of the CDR3 is 16 residues. The J segment lost 3 bases and the V segment lost 4 bases, leaving 8 bases of the junction unmatched. Germline CDR1 reads MGHRA; CDR2 reads YSYEKL.

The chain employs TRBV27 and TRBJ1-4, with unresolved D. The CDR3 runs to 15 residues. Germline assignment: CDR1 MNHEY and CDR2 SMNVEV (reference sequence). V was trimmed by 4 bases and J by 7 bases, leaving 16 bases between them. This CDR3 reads CASSSTVSRGEKLFF. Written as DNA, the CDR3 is TGTGCCAGCAGTTCCACAGTTTCCCGGGGTGAAAAACTGTTTTTT.

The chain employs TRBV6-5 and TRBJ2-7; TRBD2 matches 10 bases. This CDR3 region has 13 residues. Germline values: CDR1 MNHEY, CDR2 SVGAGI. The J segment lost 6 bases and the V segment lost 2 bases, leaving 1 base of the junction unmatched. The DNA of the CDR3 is TGTGCCAGCAGTTACGGGACTAGCGTCGAGCAGTACTTC. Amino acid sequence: CASSYGTSVEQYF.

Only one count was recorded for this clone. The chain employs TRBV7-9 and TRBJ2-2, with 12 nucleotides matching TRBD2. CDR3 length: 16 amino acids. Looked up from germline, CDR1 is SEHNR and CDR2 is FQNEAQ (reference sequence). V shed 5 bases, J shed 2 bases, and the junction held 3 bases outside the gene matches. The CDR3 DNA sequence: TGTGCCAGCAGCGTGGGACTAGCGGGTAACACCGGGGAGCTGTTTTTT. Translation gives CASSVGLAGNTGELFF.

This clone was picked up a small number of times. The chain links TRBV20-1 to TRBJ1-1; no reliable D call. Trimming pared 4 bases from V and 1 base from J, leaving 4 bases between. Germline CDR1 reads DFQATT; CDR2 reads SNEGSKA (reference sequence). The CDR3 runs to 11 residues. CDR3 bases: TGCAGTGCTACAGGGAACACTGAAGCTTTCTTT. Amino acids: CSATGNTEAFF.

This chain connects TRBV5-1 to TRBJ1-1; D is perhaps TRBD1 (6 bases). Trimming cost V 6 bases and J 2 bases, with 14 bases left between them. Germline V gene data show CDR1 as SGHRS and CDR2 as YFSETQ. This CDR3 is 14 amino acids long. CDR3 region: CASTPGTSNTEAFF. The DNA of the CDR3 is TGCGCCAGCACTCCCGGGACATCTAACACTGAAGCTTTCTTT.

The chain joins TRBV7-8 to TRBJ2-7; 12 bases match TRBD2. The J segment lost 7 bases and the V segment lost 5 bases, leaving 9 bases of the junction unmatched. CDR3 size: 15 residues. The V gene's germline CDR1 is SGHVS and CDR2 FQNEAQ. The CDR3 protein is CASSARLAGDSEQYF. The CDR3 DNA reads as TGTGCCAGCAGCGCCCGACTAGCGGGGGACTCTGAGCAGTACTTC.

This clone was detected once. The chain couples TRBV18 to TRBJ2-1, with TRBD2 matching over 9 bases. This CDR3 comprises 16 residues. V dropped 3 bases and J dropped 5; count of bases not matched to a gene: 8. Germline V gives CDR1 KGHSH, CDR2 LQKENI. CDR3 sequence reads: CASSPGIAGANNEQFF. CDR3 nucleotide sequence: TGTGCCAGCTCACCCGGCATAGCGGGAGCTAACAATGAGCAGTTCTTC.

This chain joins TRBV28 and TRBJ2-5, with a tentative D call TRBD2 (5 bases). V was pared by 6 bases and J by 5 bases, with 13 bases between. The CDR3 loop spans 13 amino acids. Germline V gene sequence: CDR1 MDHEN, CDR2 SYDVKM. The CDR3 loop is CASSILVSETQYF. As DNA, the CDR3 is TGTGCCAGCAGCATACTAGTTTCTGAGACCCAGTACTTC.

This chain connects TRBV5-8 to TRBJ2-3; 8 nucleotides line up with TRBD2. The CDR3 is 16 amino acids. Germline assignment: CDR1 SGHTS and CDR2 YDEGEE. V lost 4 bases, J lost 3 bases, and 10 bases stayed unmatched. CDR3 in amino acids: CASSAGGLISTDTQYF. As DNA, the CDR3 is TGTGCCAGCAGCGCGGGGGGACTAATTTCTACAGATACGCAGTATTTT.

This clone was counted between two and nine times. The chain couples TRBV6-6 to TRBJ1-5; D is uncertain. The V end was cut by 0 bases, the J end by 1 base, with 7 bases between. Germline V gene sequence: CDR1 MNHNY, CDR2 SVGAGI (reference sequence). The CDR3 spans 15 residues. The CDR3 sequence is CASSYSTVSNQPQHF. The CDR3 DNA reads TGTGCCAGCAGTTACTCGACTGTGAGCAATCAGCCCCAGCATTTT.

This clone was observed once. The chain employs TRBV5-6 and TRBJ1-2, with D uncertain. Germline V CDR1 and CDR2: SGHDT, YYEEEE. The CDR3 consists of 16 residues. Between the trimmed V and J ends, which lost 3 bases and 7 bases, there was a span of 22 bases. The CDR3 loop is CASSSGLLLVPRGYTF. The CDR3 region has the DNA TGTGCCAGCAGCTCCGGACTGCTTCTAGTACCTCGTGGCTACACCTTC.

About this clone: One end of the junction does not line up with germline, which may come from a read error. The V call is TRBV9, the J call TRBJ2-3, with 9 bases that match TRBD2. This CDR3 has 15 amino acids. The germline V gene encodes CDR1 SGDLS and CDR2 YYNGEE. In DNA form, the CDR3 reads TGTGCCAGCACCGTAGCGGGAGAGGGCACAGATACGCAGTATTTT. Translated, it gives CASTVAGEGTDTQYF.

The CDR3 loop reads CASSYGGQFNEQFF. The CDR3 bases are TGTGCCAGCAGTTACGGGGGGCAGTTCAATGAGCAGTTCTTC. V and J are TRBV27 and TRBJ2-1, with D perhaps matching TRBD2 (7 bases). The V and J ends lost 4 bases and 6 bases respectively, with 13 bases between them. Germline CDR1 MNHEY, CDR2 SMNVEV (reference sequence). The CDR3 consists of 14 residues.

The DNA of the CDR3 is TGTGCCAGCAGCGCCACAGGAAACACCGGGGAGCTGTTTTTT. Translated: CASSATGNTGELFF. The chain has TRBV2 and TRBJ2-2; the D gene is possibly TRBD1 (5 bases). Trimming took off 6 bases at V and 2 bases at J, with 10 bases between the two ends. CDR1 is SNHLY and CDR2 is FYNNEI in the germline V gene. The CDR3 sequence is 14 residues long. Together with reference TRBV2 and TRBJ2-2, the CDR3 gives the full variable domain: EPEVTQTPSHQVTQMGQEVILRCVPISNHLYFYWYRQILGQKVEFLVSFYNNEISEKSEIFDDQFSVERPDGSNFTLKIRSTKLEDSAMYFCASSATGNTGELFFGEGSRLTVL.